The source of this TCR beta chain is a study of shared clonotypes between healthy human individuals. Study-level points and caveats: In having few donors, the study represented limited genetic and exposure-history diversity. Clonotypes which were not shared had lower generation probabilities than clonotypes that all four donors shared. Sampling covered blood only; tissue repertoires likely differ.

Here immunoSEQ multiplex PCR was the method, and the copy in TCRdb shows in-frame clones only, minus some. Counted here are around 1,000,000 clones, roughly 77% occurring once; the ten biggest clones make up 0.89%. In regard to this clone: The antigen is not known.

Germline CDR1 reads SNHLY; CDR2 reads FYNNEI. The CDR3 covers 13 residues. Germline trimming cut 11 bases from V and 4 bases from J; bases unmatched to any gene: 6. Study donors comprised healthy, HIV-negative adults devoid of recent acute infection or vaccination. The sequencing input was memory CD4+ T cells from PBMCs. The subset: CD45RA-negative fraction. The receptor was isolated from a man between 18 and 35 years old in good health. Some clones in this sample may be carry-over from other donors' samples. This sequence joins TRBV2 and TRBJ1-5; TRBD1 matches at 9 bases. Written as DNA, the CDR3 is TGTGCCCGCTCCGGGACAGGGAATCAGCCCCAGCATTTT. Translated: CARSGTGNQPQHF.